This T cell receptor (beta chain) was captured in a study of CD8 T cells in Susac syndrome. Reverse transcription of about 0.45 to 1 ug RNA was performed with random hexamers. TCR beta CDR3 was amplified by immunoSEQ covering 54 Vbeta and 13 Jbeta. TCRdb re-called the immunoSEQ multiplex PCR reads through MiXCR, storing one row per CDR3 protein. The sample consists of 350,000 to 550,000 distinct CDR3 sequences, around 85% of them appearing once. The CDR3 has 15 amino acids. Germline loops: CDR1 WSHSY, CDR2 SAAADI. V gave up 7 bases and J gave up 2 bases; unmatched junction bases: 7. TCR beta was sequenced from blood CD8+ and CD4+ T cells.

The receptor was isolated from a human donor with multiple sclerosis. V is TRBV10-2 and J is TRBJ2-7; TRBD2 matches 11 bases. The sample comprised CD8+ T cells from PBMCs. The CDR3 protein is CASKEGLADTYEQYF. The DNA of the CDR3 is TGCGCCAGCAAAGAGGGACTAGCGGATACCTACGAGCAGTACTTC.